The T cell receptor beta chain under discussion was sequenced for a study of long-term antiretroviral therapy in people with HIV. On this clone: As yet, its antigen is unknown.

At the survey level, the v3.0 immunoSEQ assay was run. Profiled with immunoSEQ multiplex PCR; TCRdb holds only in-frame clones, not every one. The profile covers around 15,000 clones, with about 81% appearing a single time and 8% to 9% taken by the ten largest. Study-wide results and limits: Repertoire dominance by clones expanded before ART was seen at all time points. Researchers lacked any data on ART adherence, viral resistance or therapy changes. Subsequent to ART, diversity was augmented yet persisted below that of transplant donor controls.

The CDR3 is 14 residues long. Germline CDR1 is MGHDK and CDR2 is SYGVNS. Trimming stripped 5 bases from V and 7 bases from J, with 15 bases between. The J gene is TRBJ1-5, the V gene TRBV25-1, with D maybe TRBD1 (5 bases). Material: unsorted PBMCs, obtained 0.1 years after starting antiretroviral therapy. The sequence came from a man between 18 and 35 years old with HIV. Here the CDR3 reads CASSIWGEEQPQHF. For the CDR3, the DNA is TGTGCCAGCAGTATCTGGGGGGAGGAGCAGCCCCAGCATTTT.